The clone carrying this TCR beta chain was observed once. Its antigen is not identified. One junction end does not reproduce the germline sequence, and a read error may be involved. This entry belongs to a study of tumor and adjacent non-tumor tissue in lung cancer. For the study at large: Patients were aged roughly 30 to 76, nine to eleven men and a handful of women, stage I to III. Around 4.4 million productive TCRbeta reads were obtained per sample on average.

The library came from three nested PCR rounds adapted from ARM-PCR protocols. TCRdb processed the multiplex PCR reads anew with MiXCR; each CDR3 protein has one entry. The table lists under 250,000 distinct CDR3 sequences, 70% to 75% of them singletons. The template was RNA from unsorted bulk tissue. Study results and caveats: Tumor tissue had significantly higher TCR diversity than normal lung. Tumor repertoires had a smaller top 100 clone share than normal lung.

Material: lung tumor tissue. The sequence derives from a man aged 55 to 70 with non-small cell lung cancer.

CDR3: CVSSLTRSEKLFF. CDR3 bases: TGTGTCAGCAGCTTAACCAGGAGTGAAAAACTGTTTTTT. The J gene is TRBJ1-4, the V gene TRBV7-3, with no clear D. The germline V gene has CDR1 SGHTA and CDR2 FQGTGA. This CDR3 has 13 amino acids.